One sample yielded the 11 T cell receptor beta chains listed below, sequenced in a study of blood T cell repertoires in COVID-19. Some clones are missing from TCRdb's copy, which holds only in-frame ones; the method was immunoSEQ multiplex PCR. The table includes 150,000 or so clones, around 80% detected once. Sequencing input: peripheral blood. The origin of the receptors is a human donor with acute or convalescent COVID-19. The donor label of this sample is uncertain.

Note on this clone: Other nucleotide sequences from this sample produce the same CDR3. V usage is TRBV7-2 and J usage is TRBJ1-3; D remains unclear. The CDR3 length is 13 residues. Germline CDR1 and CDR2: SGHTA and FQGNSA. V lost 1 base to trimming and J lost 6 bases, with 7 bases between them. This CDR3 is CASSLGSLNTIYF. Written as DNA, the CDR3 is TGTGCCAGCAGCTTAGGAAGCCTAAACACCATATATTTT. The full variable domain, completed using reference TRBV7-2 and TRBJ1-3, is GAGVSQSPSNKVTEKGKDVELRCDPISGHTALYWYRQSLGQGLEFLIYFQGNSAPDKSGLPSDRFSAERTGGSVSTLTIQRTQQEDSAVYLCASSLGSLNTIYFGEGSWLTVV.

This clone was observed a few times. This sequence joins TRBV9 and TRBJ2-7, with D perhaps matching TRBD1 (5 bases). The CDR3 contains 15 residues. Germline assignment: CDR1 SGDLS and CDR2 YYNGEE. Trimming pared 1 base from V and 5 bases from J, leaving 16 bases between. CDR3 residues: CASSVSIGREDEQYF. The DNA for the CDR3 is TGTGCCAGCAGCGTATCGATCGGCAGGGAAGACGAGCAGTACTTC.

This rearrangement joins TRBV6-1 to TRBJ2-5, with D maybe TRBD2 (6 bases). The germline CDR1 and CDR2 sequences are MNHNS and SASEGT. The CDR3 loop spans 16 amino acids. V lost 7 bases and J lost 5, with 23 bases in between. The CDR3 reads CASNDPVLVGRETQYF. Written as DNA, the CDR3 is TGTGCCAGCAATGACCCGGTACTGGTGGGGAGGGAGACCCAGTACTTC.

There are a few counts of this clone. The chain links TRBV7-7 to TRBJ1-4, with D possibly being TRBD1 (6 bases). Between the trimmed V and J ends, which lost 5 bases and 4 bases, there was a span of 14 bases. This CDR3 region has 15 residues. CDR1 and CDR2 (germline): SSHAT, FNYEAQ (reference sequence). For the CDR3, the DNA is TGTGCCAGCAGCATCGGGACATCTCATAATGAAAAACTGTTTTTT. Protein: CASSIGTSHNEKLFF.

The chain's CDR3 is CASSQGDYGYTF. In DNA form, the CDR3 reads TGTGCCAGCAGTCAGGGGGACTATGGCTACACCTTC. This rearrangement joins TRBV6-2 or TRBV6-3 to TRBJ1-2; 7 bases line up with TRBD1. The germline CDR1 and CDR2 sequences are MNHEY and SVGEGT. This CDR3 is 12 amino acids long. With V trimmed by 5 bases and J by 3 bases, 0 bases remained unmatched.

This clone came up a few times. The J gene is TRBJ1-1, the V gene TRBV20-1; D uncertain. The germline V gene encodes CDR1 DFQATT and CDR2 SNEGSKA (reference sequence). The CDR3 is 11 amino acids. The V end was cut by 4 bases, the J end by 10 bases, with 13 bases between. As DNA, the CDR3 is TGCAGTGCTAACCCATACATGTCAGCTTTCTTT. Its translation: CSANPYMSAFF.

This chain uses TRBV30 with TRBJ2-5; 11 nucleotides agree with TRBD2. V was clipped by 3 bases and J by 5 bases; unmatched bases: 8. This CDR3 comprises 15 residues. Germline CDR1 GTSNPN, CDR2 SVGIG (reference sequence). The CDR3 spells CAWRRGGLAVETQYF. CDR3 DNA: TGTGCCTGGAGAAGGGGGGGACTAGCGGTGGAGACCCAGTACTTC.

V gene TRBV19 combines with J gene TRBJ2-7, with D tentatively TRBD1 (6 bases). The CDR3 contains 15 residues. The V end lost 4 bases, the J end lost 1 base, and 14 bases lay between the germline ends. Looked up from germline, CDR1 is LNHDA and CDR2 is SQIVND (reference sequence). CDR3 residues: CASSRIQGASYEQYF. As DNA, the CDR3 is TGTGCCAGTAGTAGGATACAGGGAGCTTCCTACGAGCAGTACTTC.

The chain couples TRBV10-2 to TRBJ2-4; 7 positions agree with TRBD2. The trim removed 6 bases at V and 4 bases at J, leaving 9 bases unmatched. Germline V gene sequence: CDR1 WSHSY, CDR2 SAAADI. The CDR3 extends over 15 amino acids. CDR3 DNA: TGCGCCAGCAGGGGCGGGATCGGGGGGAAAAACATTCAGTACTTC. Encoded protein: CASRGGIGGKNIQYF.

V is TRBV2 and J is TRBJ1-1; 8 bases agree with TRBD1. V lost 7 bases and J lost 1; bases outside the gene matches: 8. Germline assignment: CDR1 SNHLY and CDR2 FYNNEI. The CDR3 covers 15 residues. The CDR3 region is CASTRTGTGNTEAFF. CDR3 nucleotides: TGTGCCAGCACCCGCACCGGGACAGGGAACACTGAAGCTTTCTTT.

The chain combines TRBV4-2 with TRBJ1-1, with D maybe TRBD1 (6 bases). The CDR3 runs to 13 residues. Per the germline V gene, CDR1 is LGHNA and CDR2 is YNFKEQ. The V end lost 6 bases, the J end lost 3 bases, and 11 bases lay between the germline ends. CDR3 protein: CASRQGRDTEAFF. The CDR3 coding sequence is TGTGCCAGCAGACAGGGCCGGGACACTGAAGCTTTCTTT.